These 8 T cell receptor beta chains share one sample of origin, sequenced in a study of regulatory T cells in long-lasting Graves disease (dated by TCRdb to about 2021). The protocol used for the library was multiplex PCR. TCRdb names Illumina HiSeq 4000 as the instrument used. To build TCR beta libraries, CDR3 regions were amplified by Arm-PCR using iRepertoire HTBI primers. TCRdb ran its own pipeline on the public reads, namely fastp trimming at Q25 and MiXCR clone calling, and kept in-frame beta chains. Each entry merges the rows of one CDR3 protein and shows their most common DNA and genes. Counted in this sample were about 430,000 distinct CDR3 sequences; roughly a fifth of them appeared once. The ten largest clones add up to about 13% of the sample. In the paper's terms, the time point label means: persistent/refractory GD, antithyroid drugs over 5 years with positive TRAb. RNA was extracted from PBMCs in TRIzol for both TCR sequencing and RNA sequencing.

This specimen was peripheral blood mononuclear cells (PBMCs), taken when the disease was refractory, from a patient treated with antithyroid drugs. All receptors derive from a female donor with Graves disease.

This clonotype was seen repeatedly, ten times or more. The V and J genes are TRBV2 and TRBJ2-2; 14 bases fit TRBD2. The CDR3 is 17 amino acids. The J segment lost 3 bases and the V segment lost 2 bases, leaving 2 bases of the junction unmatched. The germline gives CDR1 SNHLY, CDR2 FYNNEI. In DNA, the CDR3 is TGTGCCAGCAGTGAAAGGGGACTAGCGGGAGACACCGGGGAGCTGTTTTTT. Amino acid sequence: CASSERGLAGDTGELFF.

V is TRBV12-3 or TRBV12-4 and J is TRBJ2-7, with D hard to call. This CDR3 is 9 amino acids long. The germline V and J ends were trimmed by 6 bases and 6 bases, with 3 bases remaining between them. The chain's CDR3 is CASRFEQYF. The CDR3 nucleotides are TGTGCCAGCAGATTCGAGCAGTACTTC.

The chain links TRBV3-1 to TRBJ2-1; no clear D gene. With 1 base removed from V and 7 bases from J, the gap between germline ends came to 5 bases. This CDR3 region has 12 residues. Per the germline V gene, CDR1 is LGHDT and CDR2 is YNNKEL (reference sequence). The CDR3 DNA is TGTGCCAGCAGCCAAGGACCAAATGAGCAGTTCTTC. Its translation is CASSQGPNEQFF.

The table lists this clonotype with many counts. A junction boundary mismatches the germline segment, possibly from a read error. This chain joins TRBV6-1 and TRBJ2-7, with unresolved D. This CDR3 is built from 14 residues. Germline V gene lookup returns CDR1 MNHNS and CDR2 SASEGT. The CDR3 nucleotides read TGTGCCAACAGTGAATGGTACACCGGCTACGAGCAGTACTTC. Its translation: CANSEWYTGYEQYF.

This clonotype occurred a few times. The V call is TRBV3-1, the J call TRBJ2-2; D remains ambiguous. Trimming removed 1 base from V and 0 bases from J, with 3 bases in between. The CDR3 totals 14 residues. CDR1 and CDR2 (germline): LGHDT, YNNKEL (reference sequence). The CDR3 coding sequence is TGTGCCAGCAGCCAAGTTACGAACACCGGGGAGCTGTTTTTT. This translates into CASSQVTNTGELFF. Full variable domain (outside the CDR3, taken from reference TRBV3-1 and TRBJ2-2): DTAVSQTPKYLVTQMGNDKSIKCEQNLGHDTMYWYKQDSKKFLKIMFSYNNKELIINETVPNRFSPKSPDKAHLNLHINSLELGDSAVYFCASSQVTNTGELFFGEGSRLTVL.

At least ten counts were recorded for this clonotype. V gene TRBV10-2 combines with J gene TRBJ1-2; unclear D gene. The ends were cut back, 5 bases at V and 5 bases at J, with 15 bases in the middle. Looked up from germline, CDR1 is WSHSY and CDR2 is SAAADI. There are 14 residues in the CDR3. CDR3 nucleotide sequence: TGCGCCAGCAGTTCAGGATCGGGAGGGTATGGCTACACCTTC. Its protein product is CASSSGSGGYGYTF.

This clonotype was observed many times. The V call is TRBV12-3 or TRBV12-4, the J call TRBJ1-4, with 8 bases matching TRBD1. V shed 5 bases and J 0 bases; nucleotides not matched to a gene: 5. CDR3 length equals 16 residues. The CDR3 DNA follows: TGTGCCAGCAGTAGACAGGGGATTCCAACTAATGAAAAACTGTTTTTT. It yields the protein CASSRQGIPTNEKLFF.

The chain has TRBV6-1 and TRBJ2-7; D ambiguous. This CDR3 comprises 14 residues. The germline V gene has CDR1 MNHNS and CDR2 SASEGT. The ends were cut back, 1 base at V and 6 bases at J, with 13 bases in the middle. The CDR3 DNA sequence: TGTGCCAGCAGTGAAGAGGCCCTAGAGGCCGAGCAGTACTTC. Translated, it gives CASSEEALEAEQYF.